This T cell receptor beta chain derives from a study of breast tumors, draining lymph nodes, adjacent tissues. Concerning this clonotype: Its target is not known.

TCRdb analysed the multiplex PCR reads with MiXCR anew, one entry per CDR3 protein. The sample has under 150,000 distinct CDR3 sequences, 20% to 25% seen once; the top ten hold roughly 2.7%. Points from the study as a whole: Data only fit, rather than demonstrated, lymph node origin of most tumor T cells. Compared with lymph nodes, tumors were less diverse; compared with nontumor tissue, more. Findings are consistent with lymph node origin and intratumoral expansion of most tumor T cells. Luminal-like breast cancer showed significantly higher tumor–nontumor repertoire similarity than basal-like.

Breast cancer patients provided tissue from their axillary draining lymph nodes. Unmatched junction bases numbered 8, after V lost 6 bases and J lost 4 bases. This CDR3 spans 15 amino acids. Looked up from germline, CDR1 is SGHTA and CDR2 is FQGNSA. The specimen was axillary lymph node tissue. V and J are TRBV7-2 and TRBJ2-2; 7 positions match TRBD2. The receptor comes from a female donor with breast cancer. Some clones in this sample may be carry-over from other donors' samples. The CDR3 coding sequence is TGTGCCAGCAGACCTAGACTAGCAGCCACCGGGGAGCTGTTTTTT. It codes for CASRPRLAATGELFF.